This is a list of T cell receptor beta chains from one sample in a study of blood T cell repertoires in COVID-19. Profiled with immunoSEQ multiplex PCR; TCRdb holds only in-frame clones, not every one. The sample lists approximately 250,000 clones, roughly 80% occurring once. Sequenced: peripheral blood. Receptors originate from a man between 60 and 75 years old with acute or convalescent COVID-19. Each CDR3 is given with its conserved first and last residue. The D gene is left open where the match is weak. A row's size may be missing; if present it is once, few, many or a size class.

v_call: TRBV7-8; clone_size: NA; d_call: TRBD1; j_call: TRBJ2-7; cdr3_nt: TGTGCCAGCAGCCAACCGGGACAGGGGATGGACGAGCAGTACTTC; cdr3_aa: CASSQPGQGMDEQYF
v_call: TRBV13; clone_size: NA; d_call: TRBD1; j_call: TRBJ1-2; cdr3_nt: TGTGCCAGCAGCTTAAACAGGGGGCGAGGTGGCTACACCTTC; cdr3_aa: CASSLNRGRGGYTF
v_call: TRBV12-5; clone_size: NA; d_call: TRBD1; j_call: TRBJ1-1; cdr3_nt: TGTGCTAGTGGTATGTGGACAGGAGATTTGACTTTCTTT; cdr3_aa: CASGMWTGDLTFF
v_call: TRBV9; clone_size: NA; d_call: NA; j_call: TRBJ2-3; cdr3_nt: TGTGCCAGCAGCGTAGGAGGGAGAATCACAGATACGCAGTATTTT; cdr3_aa: CASSVGGRITDTQYF
v_call: TRBV4-3; clone_size: NA; d_call: NA; j_call: TRBJ1-4; cdr3_nt: TGCGCCAGCAGCCAAGAGACAGTAGGAGAAAAACTGTTTTTT; cdr3_aa: CASSQETVGEKLFF
v_call: TRBV5-1; clone_size: NA; d_call: TRBD2; j_call: TRBJ2-1; cdr3_nt: TGCGCCAGCAGCTTGGAGCGGGGTGGGATTGTCAGTGAGCAGTTCTTC; cdr3_aa: CASSLERGGIVSEQFF
v_call: TRBV2; clone_size: NA; d_call: NA; j_call: TRBJ1-2; cdr3_nt: TGTGCCAGCAGTGAAGCGGGGGGGGACCTCTATGGCTACACCTTC; cdr3_aa: CASSEAGGDLYGYTF
v_call: TRBV5-1; clone_size: NA; d_call: TRBD1; j_call: TRBJ1-2; cdr3_nt: TGCGCCAGCAGCTTGGCAGGGGGCGATGGCTACACCTTC; cdr3_aa: CASSLAGGDGYTF
v_call: TRBV6-5; clone_size: NA; d_call: NA; j_call: TRBJ2-7; cdr3_nt: TGTGCCAGCAGCGCCCCGGGGAGCCTCCACTACGAGCAGTACTTC; cdr3_aa: CASSAPGSLHYEQYF
v_call: TRBV5-4; clone_size: NA; d_call: NA; j_call: TRBJ2-7; cdr3_nt: TGTGCCAGCAGCTTTAACAGGGTCGACGAGCAGTACTTC; cdr3_aa: CASSFNRVDEQYF
v_call: TRBV6-6; clone_size: NA; d_call: NA; j_call: TRBJ2-6; cdr3_nt: TGTGCCAGCACTTTAAACAGGGCTGGGGCCAACGTCCTGACTTTC; cdr3_aa: CASTLNRAGANVLTF
v_call: TRBV5-5; clone_size: NA; d_call: TRBD1; j_call: TRBJ1-6; cdr3_nt: TGTGCCAGCAGCTCCCAGACAGGGGGCTATTCACCCCTCCACTTT; cdr3_aa: CASSSQTGGYSPLHF
v_call: TRBV13; clone_size: once; d_call: NA; j_call: TRBJ2-3; cdr3_nt: TGTGCCAGCAGCTTAGGCGGCGGGGAGGATACGCAGTATTTT; cdr3_aa: CASSLGGGEDTQYF
v_call: TRBV11-2; clone_size: few; d_call: NA; j_call: TRBJ2-7; cdr3_nt: TGTGCCAGCAGCTTAGAAGACACCACCTACGAGCAGTACTTC; cdr3_aa: CASSLEDTTYEQYF
v_call: TRBV3-1/TRBV3-2; clone_size: NA; d_call: TRBD1; j_call: TRBJ1-1; cdr3_nt: TGTGCCAGCAGCCCCCGGACAGGGCCGAGGGGAGCTCCGAACACTGAAGCTTTCTTT; cdr3_aa: CASSPRTGPRGAPNTEAFF
v_call: TRBV19; clone_size: NA; d_call: NA; j_call: TRBJ2-7; cdr3_nt: TGTGCCAGTAGCGCAGGGTTGCCCGCCTACGAGCAGTACTTC; cdr3_aa: CASSAGLPAYEQYF
v_call: TRBV25-1; clone_size: NA; d_call: NA; j_call: TRBJ2-7; cdr3_nt: TGTGCCAGCAGTGGCCCCGGGACACCGGGATACGAGCAGTACTTC; cdr3_aa: CASSGPGTPGYEQYF
v_call: TRBV7-9; clone_size: NA; d_call: TRBD1; j_call: TRBJ2-7; cdr3_nt: TGTGCCAGCAGCTTAGCGCTAGAACAGGGGACCTACGAGCAGTACTTC; cdr3_aa: CASSLALEQGTYEQYF
v_call: TRBV15; clone_size: NA; d_call: TRBD2; j_call: TRBJ2-7; cdr3_nt: TGTGCCACCAGCAGAGATCGAACTAGCGGGAGTTTAGCCTACGAGCAGTACTTC; cdr3_aa: CATSRDRTSGSLAYEQYF
v_call: TRBV7-3; clone_size: NA; d_call: TRBD1; j_call: TRBJ2-1; cdr3_nt: TGTGCCAGCAGCAAACAAGGACAGGGGGCTTACAATGAGCAGTTCTTC; cdr3_aa: CASSKQGQGAYNEQFF
v_call: TRBV27; clone_size: NA; d_call: TRBD2; j_call: TRBJ2-2; cdr3_nt: TGTGCCAGCCCTCTCGGACTAGGAGGGGACACCGGGGAGCTGTTTTTT; cdr3_aa: CASPLGLGGDTGELFF
v_call: TRBV29-1; clone_size: NA; d_call: NA; j_call: TRBJ2-2; cdr3_nt: TGCAGCGTCCGGCCGGGACTGACAGTCACCGGGGAGCTGTTTTTT; cdr3_aa: CSVRPGLTVTGELFF
v_call: TRBV28; clone_size: NA; d_call: TRBD1; j_call: TRBJ1-5; cdr3_nt: TGTGCCAGCAGGACAGGGGTCCGCAATCAGCCCCAGCATTTT; cdr3_aa: CASRTGVRNQPQHF
v_call: TRBV9; clone_size: NA; d_call: TRBD2; j_call: TRBJ2-5; cdr3_nt: TGTGCCAGCAGCGTAGCTAGGAATAGCGGGGGGGCGGAGACCCAGTACTTC; cdr3_aa: CASSVARNSGGAETQYF
v_call: TRBV5-1; clone_size: NA; d_call: TRBD1; j_call: TRBJ2-7; cdr3_nt: TGCGCCAGCAGCTCCTTCCCCGACAGGGGGAGCTACGAGCAGTACTTC; cdr3_aa: CASSSFPDRGSYEQYF
v_call: TRBV9; clone_size: NA; d_call: TRBD2; j_call: TRBJ2-1; cdr3_nt: TGTGCCAGCAGCGTCAGAGCTAGCGGGATATCGTACAATGAGCAGTTCTTC; cdr3_aa: CASSVRASGISYNEQFF
v_call: TRBV4-2; clone_size: NA; d_call: NA; j_call: TRBJ2-1; cdr3_nt: TGTGCCAGCAGCCAAGTGGGAGGGGGATGGTTTAATGAGCAGTTCTTC; cdr3_aa: CASSQVGGGWFNEQFF
v_call: TRBV7-6; clone_size: NA; d_call: TRBD2; j_call: TRBJ2-3; cdr3_nt: TGTGCCAGCAGCTTAGTGGAACTAGTTGGGGGACTAGGCCTTCCCCCCGCAGATACGCAGTATTTT; cdr3_aa: CASSLVELVGGLGLPPADTQYF
v_call: TRBV24-1; clone_size: few; d_call: NA; j_call: TRBJ2-2; cdr3_nt: TGTGCCACCAGCGGGGCGAACACCGGGGAGCTGTTTTTT; cdr3_aa: CATSGANTGELFF
v_call: TRBV6-6; clone_size: NA; d_call: TRBD1; j_call: TRBJ2-7; cdr3_nt: TGTGCCAGCAGTGATCCGGGACAGGGAGCCTACGAGCAGTACTTC; cdr3_aa: CASSDPGQGAYEQYF
v_call: TRBV19; clone_size: NA; d_call: NA; j_call: TRBJ1-5; cdr3_nt: TGTGCCAGCGGCAGGGGCGGCCCTAATCAGCCCCAGCATTTT; cdr3_aa: CASGRGGPNQPQHF
v_call: TRBV2; clone_size: NA; d_call: TRBD1; j_call: TRBJ1-5; cdr3_nt: TGTGCCAGCAGGGAAGGGGGCTCTCGGGACACAGGGCCCCAGCATTTT; cdr3_aa: CASREGGSRDTGPQHF
v_call: TRBV15; clone_size: NA; d_call: NA; j_call: TRBJ1-2; cdr3_nt: TGTGCCACCAGTTTTTTCCCACTGGATGGCTACACCTTC; cdr3_aa: CATSFFPLDGYTF
v_call: TRBV7-9; clone_size: few; d_call: NA; j_call: TRBJ2-7; cdr3_nt: TGTGCCAGCAGCCCGAGCTCCTACGAGCAGTACTTC; cdr3_aa: CASSPSSYEQYF
v_call: TRBV5-6; clone_size: NA; d_call: NA; j_call: TRBJ2-1; cdr3_nt: TGTGCCAGCAGCTTTTTGACACCGTACAATGAGCAGTTCTTC; cdr3_aa: CASSFLTPYNEQFF
v_call: TRBV5-6; clone_size: NA; d_call: NA; j_call: TRBJ2-7; cdr3_nt: TGTGCCAGCAGCTTGTTAGGAGCCCGCTCCTACGAGCAGTACTTC; cdr3_aa: CASSLLGARSYEQYF
v_call: TRBV7-7; clone_size: NA; d_call: NA; j_call: TRBJ1-1; cdr3_nt: TGTGCTAGCAGCTTAGACAAGAACACTGAAGCTTTCTTT; cdr3_aa: CASSLDKNTEAFF
v_call: TRBV5-6; clone_size: once; d_call: TRBD1; j_call: TRBJ1-5; cdr3_nt: TGTGCCAGCAGCTTAGGACAGGGAGGCCAGCCCCAGCATTTT; cdr3_aa: CASSLGQGGQPQHF
v_call: TRBV7-2; clone_size: NA; d_call: NA; j_call: TRBJ2-7; cdr3_nt: TGTGCCAGCAGCTTAGACGGGGTAAGCGAGCAGTACTTC; cdr3_aa: CASSLDGVSEQYF
v_call: TRBV5-1; clone_size: few; d_call: NA; j_call: TRBJ1-2; cdr3_nt: TGCGCCAGCAGACCGGGACAAGTCTATGGCTACACCTTC; cdr3_aa: CASRPGQVYGYTF
v_call: TRBV6-1; clone_size: once; d_call: NA; j_call: TRBJ1-2; cdr3_nt: TGTGCCAGCAGTGAAGGGCAGTTTGGCGGCTACACCTTC; cdr3_aa: CASSEGQFGGYTF
v_call: TRBV5-1; clone_size: NA; d_call: NA; j_call: TRBJ2-7; cdr3_nt: TGCGCCAGCAGCCCCGGACAGATCAGCTCCTACGAGCAGTACTTC; cdr3_aa: CASSPGQISSYEQYF
v_call: TRBV6-4; clone_size: NA; d_call: NA; j_call: TRBJ2-2; cdr3_nt: TGTGCCAGCAGTGACGAGTTTGTCACCGGGGAGCTGTTTTTT; cdr3_aa: CASSDEFVTGELFF
v_call: TRBV5-6; clone_size: once; d_call: NA; j_call: TRBJ1-3; cdr3_nt: TGTGCCAGCAGCGGGCAGGGTATCAGAAACACCATATATTTT; cdr3_aa: CASSGQGIRNTIYF
v_call: TRBV5-1; clone_size: NA; d_call: TRBD2; j_call: TRBJ2-1; cdr3_nt: TGCGCCAGCAGCTCTAGGGGACTAGCGGGAGGGAATAGGGGAGATGAGCAGTTCTTC; cdr3_aa: CASSSRGLAGGNRGDEQFF
v_call: TRBV25-1; clone_size: NA; d_call: TRBD1; j_call: TRBJ1-1; cdr3_nt: TGTGCCAGCAGTCCCCCCGCGGGACAGGGCGCTGAAGCTTTCTTT; cdr3_aa: CASSPPAGQGAEAFF
v_call: TRBV5-4; clone_size: few; d_call: NA; j_call: TRBJ2-7; cdr3_nt: TGTGCCAGCAGCTCCAGGACCTACGAGCAGTACTTC; cdr3_aa: CASSSRTYEQYF
v_call: TRBV4-1; clone_size: NA; d_call: NA; j_call: TRBJ1-1; cdr3_nt: TGCGCCAGCAGCCAGGCAGGGAAAGCTTTCTTT; cdr3_aa: CASSQAGKAFF
v_call: TRBV6-2/TRBV6-3; clone_size: NA; d_call: TRBD1; j_call: TRBJ2-7; cdr3_nt: TGTGCCAGCAGTGTAACAGGGGGCCCTTGGGACGAGCAGTACTTC; cdr3_aa: CASSVTGGPWDEQYF
v_call: TRBV11-3; clone_size: once; d_call: NA; j_call: TRBJ2-5; cdr3_nt: TGTGCCAGCAGCTTAGGGGTTCAGGGTAGGGGGGAGACCCAGTACTTC; cdr3_aa: CASSLGVQGRGETQYF
v_call: TRBV19; clone_size: NA; d_call: TRBD1; j_call: TRBJ1-2; cdr3_nt: TGTGCCAGTGGACGACAGGGGTCTAACTATGGCTACACCTTC; cdr3_aa: CASGRQGSNYGYTF
v_call: TRBV12-3/TRBV12-4; clone_size: NA; d_call: NA; j_call: TRBJ1-5; cdr3_nt: TGTGCCAGCAGTTTATATAGCAATCAGCCCCAGCATTTT; cdr3_aa: CASSLYSNQPQHF